Presented here are 32 T cell receptor beta chains from one specimen sequenced in a study of cytomegalovirus exposure and HLA in healthy donors. This PCR relied on a set of 60 Vbeta primers and 13 Jbeta primers. The protocol was immunoSEQ multiplex PCR, while the TCRdb copy is restricted to in-frame clones and leaves out a portion. This sample yields over 150,000 clones, of which roughly three quarters are seen a single time; around 13% belongs to the top ten. Source material: PBMCs. The receptors derive from a man younger than 45 in good health and CMV-seropositive.

This chain links TRBV5-1 with TRBJ1-4; D gene ambiguous. The CDR3 covers 14 residues. The germline V gene has CDR1 SGHRS and CDR2 YFSETQ. Trimming removed 2 bases at V and 5 bases at J, with 10 bases between. The CDR3 sequence: CASSFRDQNEKLFF. The CDR3 DNA reads TGCGCCAGCAGCTTCCGGGATCAAAATGAAAAACTGTTTTTT.

The chain uses TRBV19 and TRBJ1-3, with a tentative D call TRBD1 (5 bases). The V gene's germline CDR1 is LNHDA and CDR2 SQIVND (reference sequence). The V and J ends lost 5 bases and 2 bases respectively, with 10 bases between them. The CDR3 has 14 residues. The CDR3, as DNA: TGTGCCAGTAGTGTCCACAGGCCTGGAAACACCATATATTTT. Translated: CASSVHRPGNTIYF. Full variable domain (rest looked up from reference TRBV19 and TRBJ1-3): DGGITQSPKYLFRKEGQNVTLSCEQNLNHDAMYWYRQDPGQGLRLIYYSQIVNDFQKGDIAEGYSVSREKKESFPLTVTSAQKNPTAFYLCASSVHRPGNTIYFGEGSWLTVV.

This chain joins TRBV6-6 and TRBJ1-2; no firm D call. Trimming removed 4 bases at V and 2 bases at J, with 8 bases between. The V gene's germline CDR1 is MNHNY and CDR2 SVGAGI (reference sequence). This CDR3 region has 13 residues. The CDR3 protein is CASSLTENYGYTF. The CDR3, as DNA: TGTGCCAGCAGTTTAACAGAAAACTATGGCTACACCTTC.

The rearrangement links TRBV4-1 to TRBJ1-4; 7 bases are a match to TRBD1. Trimming removed 5 bases from V and 5 bases from J; junction bases left unmatched: 8. Per the germline V gene, CDR1 is MGHRA and CDR2 is YSYEKL. The CDR3 extends over 15 amino acids. The CDR3 nucleotides are TGCGCCAGCAGCTTGATACAGGGGAGAAATGAAAAACTGTTTTTT. Translated, it gives CASSLIQGRNEKLFF.

This clone turned up a few times. The rearrangement links TRBV12-1 to TRBJ2-1; the table assigns TRBD2, which was not confirmed against the DNA. TRBV12-1 is classified as a pseudogene. This CDR3 spans 16 amino acids. CDR3 sequence (DNA): TGTGCCAGCAGCTTTTACTTGGCCGGGAGTTTAAATGAGCAGTTCTTC. It yields the protein CASSFYLAGSLNEQFF.

The rearrangement links TRBV11-2 to TRBJ2-7, with D possibly matching TRBD1 (6 bases). The CDR3 has 15 amino acids. Trimming took off 0 bases at V and 0 bases at J, with 9 bases between the two ends. Germline assignment: CDR1 SGHAT and CDR2 FQNNGV. The CDR3 nucleotides read TGTGCCAGCAGCTTAGAGGCAGGGGCCTCCTACGAGCAGTACTTC. This codes for CASSLEAGASYEQYF.

The chain combines TRBV18 with TRBJ1-2; 10 positions match TRBD1. Per germline, CDR1 KGHSH and CDR2 LQKENI. The CDR3 covers 15 residues. With 3 bases clipped from V and 5 bases from J, the junction kept 6 bases outside the gene matches. CDR3 protein: CASSPWDRGKYGYTF. For the CDR3, the DNA is TGTGCCAGCTCACCCTGGGACAGGGGAAAGTATGGCTACACCTTC.

The rearrangement joins TRBV27 to TRBJ2-1; 12 bases align to TRBD2. CDR1 is MNHEY, CDR2 SMNVEV, per germline (reference sequence). Trimming took 6 bases from V and 4 from J; bases not matched to a gene: 4. The CDR3 is 15 amino acids. The CDR3 nucleotides are TGTGCCAGCAGGGCCGGGACTAGCGGGTACAATGAGCAGTTCTTC. This encodes CASRAGTSGYNEQFF.

V is TRBV11-2 and J is TRBJ2-7, with a tentative D call TRBD2 (6 bases). Germline V gives CDR1 SGHAT, CDR2 FQNNGV. V lost 0 bases, J lost 2 bases, and 14 bases lay in between. The CDR3 is 16 amino acids. For the CDR3, the DNA is TGTGCCAGCAGCTTAGATTCGCCAGGGACTGCCTACGAGCAGTACTTC. Translating gives CASSLDSPGTAYEQYF. Looking up the rest from reference TRBV11-2 and TRBJ2-7 gives the full variable domain: EAGVAQSPRYKIIEKRQSVAFWCNPISGHATLYWYQQILGQGPKLLIQFQNNGVVDDSQLPKDRFSAERLKGVDSTLKIQPAKLEDSAVYLCASSLDSPGTAYEQYFGPGTRLTVT.

The chain recombines TRBV9 with TRBJ2-7; 8 bases map to TRBD2. Trimming removed 3 bases from V and 1 base from J; junction bases left unmatched: 9. The CDR3 is 16 amino acids. Germline assignment: CDR1 SGDLS and CDR2 YYNGEE. CDR3: CASSAGGSGGSYEQYF. In DNA form, the CDR3 reads TGTGCCAGCAGCGCGGGGGGGTCGGGAGGATCCTACGAGCAGTACTTC.

The chain employs TRBV9 and TRBJ2-5; maybe TRBD2 (6 bases). V shed 0 bases and J shed 3 bases, with 12 bases lying between them. CDR1 is SGDLS and CDR2 is YYNGEE in the germline V gene. This CDR3 is built from 15 residues. The CDR3 here is CASSVGGGPEETQYF. The CDR3 coding sequence is TGTGCCAGCAGCGTAGGCGGAGGGCCAGAAGAGACCCAGTACTTC.

This chain uses TRBV6-1 with TRBJ2-7, with 9 bases identical to TRBD1. This CDR3 region has 15 residues. Per germline, CDR1 MNHNS and CDR2 SASEGT. Trimming at V came to 4 bases and at J to 7 bases, leaving 11 bases not matched to a gene. This CDR3 is CASSAVPGQGGEQYF. The CDR3 coding sequence is TGTGCCAGCAGTGCAGTCCCGGGACAGGGTGGGGAGCAGTACTTC.

The V gene is TRBV28, the J gene TRBJ1-2; 9 bases align to TRBD1. The germline V gene has CDR1 MDHEN and CDR2 SYDVKM. Unmatched junction bases numbered 5, after V lost 5 bases and J lost 13 bases. The CDR3 extends over 11 amino acids. CDR3 sequence (DNA): TGTGCCAGCAGTGCGGACAGGGGTACCACCTTC. This sequence encodes CASSADRGTTF.

This clone was seen only once. The chain recombines TRBV6-1 with TRBJ2-5, with TRBD1 matching 10 bases. There are 15 residues in the CDR3. CDR1 MNHNS and CDR2 SASEGT come from the germline V gene. Germline trimming cut 6 bases from V and 5 bases from J; bases unmatched to any gene: 9. CDR3 loop: CASRDRGLATETQYF. Here the CDR3 DNA reads TGTGCCAGCAGAGACAGGGGGCTTGCGACCGAGACCCAGTACTTC.

The V gene is TRBV28, the J gene TRBJ2-5; D possibly corresponds to TRBD2 (6 bases). The V gene's germline CDR1 is MDHEN and CDR2 SYDVKM. V was cut by 10 bases and J by 1 base, with 10 bases left in between. There are 12 residues in the CDR3. CDR3 residues: CATSGVQETQYF. The CDR3 coding sequence is TGTGCCACCTCGGGAGTCCAAGAGACCCAGTACTTC. Based on the CDR3 plus reference TRBV28 and TRBJ2-5, the full variable domain is DVKVTQSSRYLVKRTGEKVFLECVQDMDHENMFWYRQDPGLGLRLIYFSYDVKMKEKGDIPEGYSVSREKKERFSLILESASTNQTSMYLCATSGVQETQYFGPGTRLLVL.

The V call is TRBV28, the J call TRBJ2-7; 10 bases are shared with TRBD1. Trimming took 8 bases from V and 2 from J; bases not matched to a gene: 6. CDR3 size: 14 residues. CDR1 is MDHEN, CDR2 SYDVKM, per germline. CDR3 residues: CASVGGTGAYEQYF. The CDR3 coding sequence is TGTGCCAGCGTCGGCGGGACAGGGGCCTACGAGCAGTACTTC.

This chain connects TRBV19 to TRBJ2-4; D is possibly TRBD1 (6 bases). The V and J ends lost 2 bases and 7 bases respectively, with 12 bases between them. Germline V gene lookup returns CDR1 LNHDA and CDR2 SQIVND (reference sequence). CDR3 size: 14 residues. CDR3 sequence: CASSIMGQYNIQYF. The CDR3 region has the DNA TGTGCCAGTAGTATAATGGGACAATACAACATTCAGTACTTC.

V gene TRBV7-9 combines with J gene TRBJ2-2; TRBD2 matches 7 bases. Looked up from germline, CDR1 is SEHNR and CDR2 is FQNEAQ (reference sequence). The ends lost 9 bases at V and 3 bases at J; junction bases unmatched: 7. The CDR3 is made up of 14 amino acids. CDR3 loop: CARPGGRYTGELFF. For the CDR3, the DNA is TGTGCCAGGCCGGGCGGGAGATACACCGGGGAGCTGTTTTTT. The full variable domain, rest sourced from reference TRBV7-9 and TRBJ2-2, is DTGVSQNPRHKITKRGQNVTFRCDPISEHNRLYWYRQTLGQGPEFLTYFQNEAQLEKSRLLSDRFSAERPKGSFSTLEIQRTEQGDSAMYLCARPGGRYTGELFFGEGSRLTVL.

The chain recombines TRBV27 with TRBJ2-5; 9 bases are shared with TRBD1. Trimming took 6 bases from V and 5 from J; bases not matched to a gene: 7. There are 14 residues in the CDR3. Germline V gene lookup returns CDR1 MNHEY and CDR2 SMNVEV (reference sequence). The CDR3 loop reads CASRGDRVGETQYF. The CDR3 region has the DNA TGTGCCAGCAGGGGGGACAGGGTTGGGGAGACCCAGTACTTC.

The chain is built from TRBV6-6 and TRBJ2-7, with a possible D match to TRBD2 (7 bases). CDR3 length: 15 amino acids. CDR1 is MNHNY, CDR2 SVGAGI, per germline (reference sequence). Trimming took off 6 bases at V and 1 base at J, with 16 bases between the two ends. CDR3 nucleotide sequence: TGTGCCAGCAGCAATGGCGGGGGCAGGTCCTACGAGCAGTACTTC. Translated: CASSNGGGRSYEQYF.

In this sample, this clone turned up a few times. This chain uses TRBV2 with TRBJ2-7, with 10 bases lining up with TRBD2. The germline V gene encodes CDR1 SNHLY and CDR2 FYNNEI. The J segment lost 1 base and the V segment lost 3 bases, leaving 3 bases of the junction unmatched. The CDR3 has 15 residues. DNA for the CDR3: TGTGCCAGCAGTGATGTGACTAGCGGGTCCTACGAGCAGTACTTC. This encodes CASSDVTSGSYEQYF.

The gene calls are TRBV4-1 and TRBJ1-4, with TRBD1 matching 10 bases. The CDR3 is 15 residues long. V was pared by 3 bases and J by 11 bases, with 9 bases of the junction left unmatched. Germline V CDR1 and CDR2: MGHRA, YSYEKL. The CDR3, as DNA: TGCGCCAGCAGCCAGGAGACAGGGGGCCGACGGAAACTGTTTTTT. Translation gives CASSQETGGRRKLFF.

The chain joins TRBV7-2 to TRBJ2-5; tentative D call: TRBD1 (6 bases). The CDR3 spans 15 residues. Germline V gene lookup returns CDR1 SGHTA and CDR2 FQGNSA. V lost 2 bases and J lost 5, with 15 bases in between. The CDR3 reads CASSLRTRDTETQYF. DNA of the CDR3: TGTGCCAGCAGCTTAAGGACCCGGGACACGGAGACCCAGTACTTC.

The chain is built from TRBV27 and TRBJ2-3; the D gene is possibly TRBD2 (5 bases). Germline V gives CDR1 MNHEY, CDR2 SMNVEV (reference sequence). Trimming took 5 bases from V and 0 from J, leaving 12 bases between them. CDR3 length: 15 amino acids. The DNA for the CDR3 is TGTGCCAGCAGTCTTAGCGTTTCTAGCACAGATACGCAGTATTTT. This sequence encodes CASSLSVSSTDTQYF.

CDR3 amino acids: CASSRGGRNTEAFF. The DNA for the CDR3 is TGTGCCAGCAGTCGGGGGGGGAGGAACACTGAAGCTTTCTTT. This chain connects TRBV7-8 to TRBJ1-1; possible D gene TRBD1, 5 bases. Germline assignment: CDR1 SGHVS and CDR2 FQNEAQ. This CDR3 is 14 amino acids long. Trimming pared 6 bases from V and 1 base from J, leaving 12 bases between.

The sample holds a few counts of this clone. The chain is built from TRBV6-6 and TRBJ1-4; 9 bases line up with TRBD1. V lost 5 bases, J lost 4 bases, and 5 bases stayed unmatched. CDR1 and CDR2 from the germline V gene are MNHNY and SVGAGI (reference sequence). The CDR3 is 15 residues long. CDR3 DNA: TGTGCCAGCAGTGCACCGGACAGGGGTAATGAAAAACTGTTTTTT. Amino acids: CASSAPDRGNEKLFF.

V usage is TRBV5-1 and J usage is TRBJ1-2; 8 nucleotides align to TRBD1. V was clipped by 7 bases and J by 6 bases; unmatched bases: 8. The CDR3 loop spans 13 amino acids. The germline V gene has CDR1 SGHRS and CDR2 YFSETQ. For the CDR3, the DNA is TGCGCCAGCTCTCAGGGGGCGATTGATGGCTACACCTTC. Residues: CASSQGAIDGYTF.

J is TRBJ2-6 and V is TRBV6-4; D possibly corresponds to TRBD1 (5 bases). The CDR3 extends over 17 amino acids. Deletions cut 0 bases from V and 0 bases from J, with 9 bases between. Germline CDR1 MRHNA, CDR2 SNTAGT. The CDR3 DNA follows: TGTGCCAGCAGTGACTCAGGGGAATCCTCTGGGGCCAACGTCCTGACTTTC. This encodes CASSDSGESSGANVLTF.

This rearrangement joins TRBV15 to TRBJ2-7, with D perhaps TRBD1 (5 bases). V dropped 0 bases and J dropped 4 bases, with 19 bases sitting between them. CDR3 length: 17 amino acids. Germline CDR1 LNHNV, CDR2 YYDKDF (reference sequence). In DNA form, the CDR3 reads TGTGCCACCAGCAGAGAGATCGCCGCGACTGGGGCATACGAGCAGTACTTC. Translating it yields CATSREIAATGAYEQYF.

J is TRBJ2-3 and V is TRBV6-5, with TRBD1 matching over 9 bases. Losses at the gene ends were 5 bases for V and 10 bases for J; bases not matched to a gene: 4. Germline-derived CDR1 and CDR2 are MNHEY and SVGAGI. This CDR3 contains 12 residues. The CDR3 reads CASSETGGAQYF. In DNA, the CDR3 is TGTGCCAGCAGTGAGACAGGGGGTGCGCAGTATTTT.

The chain links TRBV28 to TRBJ1-5, with no clear D. CDR3 size: 12 residues. Trimming took 2 bases from V and 9 from J, leaving 8 bases between them. Per the germline V gene, CDR1 is MDHEN and CDR2 is SYDVKM. The DNA for the CDR3 is TGTGCCAGCAGTTTACAGTATCGGCCCCAGCATTTT. This encodes CASSLQYRPQHF. The variable domain in full, completed from reference TRBV28 and TRBJ1-5, reads DVKVTQSSRYLVKRTGEKVFLECVQDMDHENMFWYRQDPGLGLRLIYFSYDVKMKEKGDIPEGYSVSREKKERFSLILESASTNQTSMYLCASSLQYRPQHFGDGTRLSIL.

This clone appeared once. The rearrangement joins TRBV11-1 to TRBJ2-5; 16 bases map to TRBD2. CDR1 and CDR2 (germline): SGHAT, FQDESV (reference sequence). V was pared by 7 bases and J by 5 bases, with 7 bases of the junction left unmatched. There are 16 residues in the CDR3. The CDR3 here is CASTAQGLAGGETQYF. The CDR3 DNA reads TGTGCCAGCACAGCCCAGGGACTAGCGGGAGGGGAGACCCAGTACTTC.